The T cell receptor beta chain under discussion was sequenced for a study of T cells after yellow fever vaccination. Overall study: Each low-cell-number fraction was prepared by means of SMART-Seq v4 Ultra Low Input. General study points: Post-booster reappearance was seen for most primary-vaccination clones (roughly 96% CD4, 88% CD8). Weaker, the secondary response peaked sooner, at day 5 versus 15. Any FACS-sorted repertoire could hold abundant clonotypes that contaminate it from the bulk population.

This clonotype was picked up many times. Its specificity is unknown. TCRdb fed the 5' RACE reads into MiXCR, producing one record per CDR3 protein. The profile shows some 130,000 distinct CDR3 sequences, approximately 6.6% of them singletons. The ends were cut back, 3 bases at V and 6 bases at J, with 10 bases in the middle. The CDR3 runs 13 residues. CDR1 is SGHRS, CDR2 YFSETQ, per germline. This sequence joins TRBV5-1 and TRBJ2-1, with D perhaps TRBD2 (5 bases). This sample comprised CD4+ T cells sorted from PBMCs, obtained 10 days after the yellow fever booster vaccination. The clonotype originates from a man under 40 who received the YFV17D yellow fever vaccine. The DNA of the CDR3 is TGCGCCAGCAGCTGGCGGGCAGGCAATGAGCAGTTCTTC. This encodes CASSWRAGNEQFF.